The T cell receptor (beta chain) under discussion was sequenced for a study of blood T cell repertoires in COVID-19. Study-level background: Acute and convalescent COVID-19 samples came from the United States, Italy and Spain. Sample material is recorded as cDNA or gDNA derived from T cells, B-cell-depleted T cells, or PBMCs.

In the authors' methods: It was from reference gene primer amplification that nucleated cell counts were estimated. This table comes from immunoSEQ multiplex PCR, and its TCRdb copy is limited to in-frame clones, with some not included. V, J and clone size derive from that table, while D and trimming were established from the DNA sequence. The table lists around 130,000 clones, approximately 87% of them singletons. CDR3 length: 14 residues. With 1 base clipped from V and 2 bases from J, the junction kept 0 bases outside the gene matches. Germline V CDR1 and CDR2: SGHVS, FQNEAQ. Source material: peripheral blood. The clonotype comes from a woman in her forties or fifties with acute or convalescent COVID-19. This chain uses TRBV7-8 with TRBJ2-5; 8 nucleotides match TRBD1. The chain's CDR3 is CASSLGTGQETQYF. DNA for the CDR3: TGTGCCAGCAGCTTAGGGACAGGGCAAGAGACCCAGTACTTC.